Listed below are T cell receptor beta chains from one sample, sequenced in a study of OX40 agonist ivuxolimab in advanced cancers. Profiled with immunoSEQ multiplex PCR; TCRdb holds only in-frame clones, not every one. The sample lists under 40,000 clones; around 81% were seen once. The sequences come from CD4+ or CD8+ T cells sorted from blood, collected in a trial of the OX40 agonist ivuxolimab. These TCRs come from an adult with an advanced solid tumor such as melanoma, head and neck, liver or kidney cancer. Each CDR3 is given with its conserved first and last residue. A D gene is named only where the DNA matches it firmly. A clone size is listed for some rows: how often the clone was seen (once, few, many), or a class if it is expanded.

d_gene | j_gene | abundance | v_gene | CDR3aa | CDR3nt
NA | TRBJ2-7 | NA | TRBV28 | CASGGSTYEQYF | TGTGCCAGCGGGGGTAGTACCTACGAGCAGTACTTC
NA | TRBJ2-5 | NA | TRBV2 | CASTRLASQETQYF | TGTGCCAGCACGCGATTGGCATCCCAAGAGACCCAGTACTTC
NA | TRBJ2-2 | NA | TRBV4-2 | CASSQDGGTGELFF | TGTGCCAGCAGCCAAGATGGGGGCACCGGGGAGCTGTTTTTT
NA | TRBJ2-5 | NA | TRBV6-5 | CASSAGHSYQETQYF | TGTGCCAGCAGCGCGGGACACTCGTACCAAGAGACCCAGTACTTC
NA | TRBJ2-3 | NA | TRBV2 | CASNFAGSTDTQYF | TGTGCCAGCAATTTTGCGGGGAGCACAGATACGCAGTATTTT
NA | TRBJ2-3 | NA | TRBV12-5 | CASAIDQGKQYF | TGTGCTAGTGCCATCGACCAGGGGAAACAGTATTTT
NA | TRBJ2-5 | NA | TRBV9 | CASSVGSLWGETQYF | TGTGCCAGCAGCGTAGGGTCCTTATGGGGGGAGACCCAGTACTTC
NA | TRBJ1-5 | NA | TRBV7-2 | CASSFKGDSNQPQHF | TGTGCCAGCAGCTTCAAAGGGGATAGCAATCAGCCCCAGCATTTT
TRBD1 | TRBJ2-7 | NA | TRBV28 | CASSSPQGARVEQYF | TGTGCCAGCAGTTCGCCACAGGGGGCGAGGGTCGAGCAGTACTTC
NA | TRBJ2-2 | NA | TRBV6-5 | CASRRDANTGELFF | TGTGCCAGCCGCCGGGACGCGAACACCGGGGAGCTGTTTTTT
NA | TRBJ1-2 | NA | TRBV10-3 | CAISGKAGTIYGYTF | TGTGCCATCAGTGGGAAAGCCGGGACGATCTATGGCTACACCTTC
TRBD2 | TRBJ2-3 | NA | TRBV29-1 | CSVAAAGGSDTQYF | TGCAGCGTTGCGGCAGCGGGAGGTTCAGATACGCAGTATTTT
TRBD1 | TRBJ2-5 | NA | TRBV9 | CASTSRQGVTQETQYF | TGTGCCAGCACAAGCAGACAGGGAGTGACGCAAGAGACCCAGTACTTC
NA | TRBJ2-1 | NA | TRBV10-3 | CAISEPYNRVEQFF | TGTGCCATCAGTGAGCCTTATAACAGGGTTGAGCAGTTCTTC
NA | TRBJ2-3 | NA | TRBV7-9 | CASRGPNSDTQYF | TGTGCCAGCAGGGGCCCTAACTCAGATACGCAGTATTTT
NA | TRBJ1-5 | NA | TRBV6-1 | CASSENPTGQPQHF | TGTGCCAGCAGTGAAAATCCGACCGGTCAGCCCCAGCATTTT
TRBD2 | TRBJ2-5 | NA | TRBV6-6 | CASSPGGETQYF | TGTGCCAGCAGTCCGGGGGGAGAGACCCAGTACTTC
TRBD2 | TRBJ2-1 | NA | TRBV5-1 | CASSEGLAGIEQFF | TGCGCCAGCAGCGAGGGACTAGCGGGGATAGAGCAGTTCTTC
TRBD1 | TRBJ2-3 | NA | TRBV4-3 | CASSKGTGKSTDTQYF | TGCGCCAGCAGCAAAGGGACAGGGAAAAGCACAGATACGCAGTATTTT
NA | TRBJ2-7 | NA | TRBV7-9 | CASSFGRFQFEQYF | TGTGCCAGCAGCTTTGGACGATTCCAATTCGAGCAGTACTTC
NA | TRBJ2-1 | NA | TRBV27 | CASRRDGTPYNEQFF | TGTGCCAGCAGGCGTGACGGGACACCCTACAATGAGCAGTTCTTC
NA | TRBJ2-5 | few | TRBV29-1 | CSVAGTVGETQYF | TGCAGCGTGGCCGGGACCGTGGGGGAGACCCAGTACTTC
NA | TRBJ2-7 | NA | TRBV6-1 | CASSGQVEQYF | TGTGCCAGCAGTGGGCAGGTAGAGCAGTACTTC
NA | TRBJ1-5 | medium-sized | TRBV7-2 | CASSLEGGSQPQHF | TGTGCCAGCAGCTTAGAAGGAGGGAGCCAGCCCCAGCATTTT